The 27 T cell receptor beta chains presented below share a single source sample, sequenced in a study of shared clonotypes between healthy human individuals. Libraries were prepared by immunoSEQ multiplex PCR; TCRdb keeps only in-frame clonotypes and omits some of them. This repertoire shows millions of clones, roughly 94% found once; its top ten account for 0.13%. Sequencing was carried out using naive CD4+ T cells sorted from blood. Subset indicated: CD45RA+ positively selected. Receptors originate from a man aged 18 to 30 in good health.

The chain combines TRBV27 with TRBJ1-6; a weak D match, TRBD1 (6 bases). The V end lost 3 bases, the J end lost 9 bases, and 12 bases lay between the germline ends. The length of the CDR3 is 14 residues. In germline, CDR1 is MNHEY, CDR2 SMNVEV (reference sequence). The CDR3 loop reads CASSLGAGGSPLHF. CDR3 DNA: TGTGCCAGCAGTTTGGGGGCCGGGGGTTCACCCCTCCACTTT.

The chain employs TRBV4-3 and TRBJ1-5; D remains ambiguous. V was pared by 3 bases and J by 7 bases, with 10 bases between. CDR1 LGHNA and CDR2 YSLEER come from the germline V gene. CDR3 size: 13 residues. This CDR3 is CASSQEITQPQHF. CDR3 nucleotide sequence: TGCGCCAGCAGCCAGGAAATTACCCAGCCCCAGCATTTT.

The chain uses TRBV30 and TRBJ1-5, with D unresolved. The CDR3 covers 13 residues. Germline CDR1 and CDR2: GTSNPN and SVGIG (reference sequence). V lost 3 bases and J lost 3, with 9 bases in between. CDR3 protein: CAWSLTTNQPQHF. In nucleotides, the CDR3 is TGTGCCTGGAGCTTAACAACCAATCAGCCCCAGCATTTT.

The chain has TRBV11-2 and TRBJ2-2; tentatively, D is TRBD2 (5 bases). The V end lost 1 base, the J end lost 0 bases, and 6 bases lay between the germline ends. Looked up from germline, CDR1 is SGHAT and CDR2 is FQNNGV. The CDR3 consists of 15 residues. Here the CDR3 reads CASSLAGTNTGELFF. CDR3 nucleotide sequence: TGTGCCAGCAGCTTAGCGGGGACGAACACCGGGGAGCTGTTTTTT. Together with reference TRBV11-2 and TRBJ2-2, the CDR3 gives the full variable domain: EAGVAQSPRYKIIEKRQSVAFWCNPISGHATLYWYQQILGQGPKLLIQFQNNGVVDDSQLPKDRFSAERLKGVDSTLKIQPAKLEDSAVYLCASSLAGTNTGELFFGEGSRLTVL.

This rearrangement joins TRBV28 to TRBJ2-7; D is ambiguous. V lost 2 bases to trimming and J lost 2 bases, with 10 bases between them. Germline lookup yields CDR1 MDHEN and CDR2 SYDVKM. CDR3 length: 14 amino acids. CDR3 residues: CASSLVQVPYEQYF. The CDR3 nucleotides read TGTGCCAGCAGTTTAGTCCAGGTTCCCTACGAGCAGTACTTC.

The chain uses TRBV16 and TRBJ2-3; D is perhaps TRBD2 (5 bases). The CDR3 consists of 15 residues. Trimming took off 2 bases at V and 5 bases at J, with 14 bases between the two ends. Germline V gene data show CDR1 as KGHSY and CDR2 as FQNENV. The CDR3 nucleotides are TGTGCCAGCAGCCAAGGGAGACCTCTCGGAGATACGCAGTATTTT. Residues: CASSQGRPLGDTQYF.

This clone has just a few counts. DNA for the CDR3: TGCGCCAGCAGCCAATCACCAACAGGGGAAGCTTTCTTT. It codes for CASSQSPTGEAFF. This chain joins TRBV4-3 and TRBJ1-1; TRBD1 might be the D (6 bases). From germline, CDR1 is LGHNA and CDR2 YSLEER. The CDR3 has 13 amino acids. V lost 2 bases, J lost 8 bases, and 12 bases lay in between.

J is TRBJ2-6 and V is TRBV4-1; D remains unclear. The CDR3 runs to 17 residues. From germline, CDR1 is MGHRA and CDR2 YSYEKL. Trimming took 2 bases from V and 4 from J, leaving 15 bases between them. DNA of the CDR3: TGCGCCAGCAGCCAACCACTACCCGGGTCCGGGGCCAACGTCCTGACTTTC. This gives the protein CASSQPLPGSGANVLTF.

This clone was recorded only once. The chain links TRBV6-1 to TRBJ2-7; 7 bases are shared with TRBD1. V gave up 7 bases and J gave up 2 bases; unmatched junction bases: 5. The CDR3 contains 13 residues. Germline V gene sequence: CDR1 MNHNS, CDR2 SASEGT. The CDR3 here is CASMDRLTYEQYF. The DNA of the CDR3 is TGTGCCAGCATGGACAGGTTAACCTACGAGCAGTACTTC.

About this clone itself: Other DNA sequences in the same sample also yield this CDR3. This rearrangement joins TRBV18 to TRBJ1-1; 7 positions match TRBD1. The CDR3 has 14 amino acids. V was pared by 3 bases and J by 1 base, with 2 bases of the junction left unmatched. The germline V gene has CDR1 KGHSH and CDR2 LQKENI. Here the CDR3 DNA reads TGTGCCAGCTCACCGGGACAGCCGAACACTGAAGCTTTCTTT. Its protein is CASSPGQPNTEAFF.

The J gene is TRBJ1-1, the V gene TRBV7-9; D uncertain. The CDR3 consists of 13 residues. V lost 5 bases, J lost 8 bases, and 15 bases lay in between. The V gene's germline CDR1 is SEHNR and CDR2 FQNEAQ (reference sequence). The CDR3 nucleotides are TGTGCCAGCAGCGCAGGACCTGGAGGGGAAGCTTTCTTT. Its translation: CASSAGPGGEAFF.

The chain employs TRBV7-3 and TRBJ2-2, with D maybe TRBD1 (6 bases). Deletions cut 5 bases from V and 4 bases from J, with 14 bases between. Germline-derived CDR1 and CDR2 are SGHTA and FQGTGA. The CDR3 extends over 15 amino acids. The chain's CDR3 is CASSPRTASTGELFF. The DNA for the CDR3 is TGTGCCAGCAGCCCCCGGACAGCTAGCACCGGGGAGCTGTTTTTT. The whole variable domain, remainder taken from reference TRBV7-3 and TRBJ2-2, is GAGVSQTPSNKVTEKGKYVELRCDPISGHTALYWYRQSLGQGPEFLIYFQGTGAADDSGLPNDRFFAVRPEGSVSTLKIQRTERGDSAVYLCASSPRTASTGELFFGEGSRLTVL.

The rearrangement links TRBV7-6 to TRBJ2-7; D is ambiguous. Trimming took off 1 base at V and 3 bases at J, with 7 bases between the two ends. This CDR3 is 13 amino acids long. CDR1 and CDR2 from the germline V gene are SGHVS and FNYEAQ. The CDR3 here is CASSLDRNYEQYF. The CDR3, as DNA: TGTGCCAGCAGCTTAGACAGAAACTACGAGCAGTACTTC.

This chain links TRBV6-5 with TRBJ1-1, with no clear D. Trimming pared 0 bases from V and 4 bases from J, leaving 12 bases between. The CDR3 runs to 15 residues. CDR1 MNHEY and CDR2 SVGAGI come from the germline V gene. In nucleotides, the CDR3 is TGTGCCAGCAGTTACTCACGTCCCGAGTTCACTGAAGCTTTCTTT. Its translation: CASSYSRPEFTEAFF.

The rearrangement uses TRBV11-3 and TRBJ2-1; 11 nucleotides agree with TRBD2. CDR3 size: 14 residues. Germline V gene sequence: CDR1 SGHNT, CDR2 YENEEA. V lost 2 bases, J lost 6 bases, and 0 bases stayed unmatched. The CDR3 DNA sequence: TGTGCCAGCAGCTTAACTAGCGGGAGCAATGAGCAGTTCTTC. Encoded protein: CASSLTSGSNEQFF. The full variable domain, with the rest looked up from reference TRBV11-3 and TRBJ2-1, is EAGVVQSPRYKIIEKKQPVAFWCNPISGHNTLYWYLQNLGQGPELLIRYENEEAVDDSQLPKDRFSAERLKGVDSTLKIQPAELGDSAVYLCASSLTSGSNEQFFGPGTRLTVL.

CDR3 sequence (DNA): TGTGCCAGCAGCCAAGAAGTCAGGGTTTCACCCCTCCACTTT. Protein product: CASSQEVRVSPLHF. The genes are TRBV4-2 and TRBJ1-6; a weak D match, TRBD1 (5 bases). Germline V gene sequence: CDR1 LGHNA, CDR2 YNFKEQ. Trimming shortened V by 0 bases and J by 9 bases, and 9 bases separated the two germline ends. CDR3 length equals 14 residues.

The J gene is TRBJ2-7, the V gene TRBV6-5, with TRBD1 matching 7 bases. Germline V gene data show CDR1 as MNHEY and CDR2 as SVGAGI. There are 13 residues in the CDR3. V lost 10 bases to trimming and J lost 3 bases; unmatched junction nucleotides: 9. The CDR3 region is CATDRAELYEQYF. The CDR3 DNA reads TGTGCCACCGACAGGGCGGAACTCTACGAGCAGTACTTC.

The chain is built from TRBV7-9 and TRBJ2-1; 8 nucleotides match TRBD1. The CDR3 sequence is 15 residues long. The V segment lost 5 bases and the J segment 6 bases; nucleotides outside the gene matches: 9. Germline V gene lookup returns CDR1 SEHNR and CDR2 FQNEAQ (reference sequence). The CDR3 DNA reads as TGTGCCAGCAGCGCACCCGGACAGGGATTCAATGAGCAGTTCTTC. Residues: CASSAPGQGFNEQFF.

V usage is TRBV10-3 and J usage is TRBJ2-2; D may be TRBD2 (6 bases). The ends were cut back, 10 bases at V and 1 base at J, with 16 bases in the middle. CDR3 length: 15 residues. Germline CDR1 and CDR2: ENHRY and SYGVKD. CDR3 nucleotides: TGTGCCACACGCCGCGGGAACGAGAACACCGGGGAGCTGTTTTTT. Translated, it gives CATRRGNENTGELFF.

The chain links TRBV7-2 to TRBJ2-7; a possible D gene is TRBD1 (6 bases). V lost 5 bases and J 2 bases, leaving 13 bases between the germline ends. The CDR3 spans 14 residues. CDR1 and CDR2 (germline): SGHTA, FQGNSA. CDR3 coding DNA: TGTGCCAGCAGCCTACAGGGAACTGCCTACGAGCAGTACTTC. This codes for CASSLQGTAYEQYF.

The chain has TRBV7-2 and TRBJ2-2; 7 positions match TRBD1. CDR1 and CDR2 from the germline V gene are SGHTA and FQGNSA. Unmatched junction bases numbered 5, after V lost 4 bases and J lost 6 bases. The CDR3 extends over 14 amino acids. CDR3 DNA: TGTGCCAGCAGCTACCGACAGGGTCCCGGGGAGCTGTTTTTT. Its translation is CASSYRQGPGELFF.

The chain links TRBV6-5 to TRBJ1-1; D may be TRBD1 (5 bases). Deletions cut 2 bases from V and 4 bases from J, with 14 bases between. This CDR3 is 15 amino acids long. Germline CDR1 and CDR2: MNHEY and SVGAGI. CDR3 sequence reads: CASSYNGGSSTEAFF. The CDR3 coding sequence is TGTGCCAGCAGTTACAATGGGGGATCGAGCACTGAAGCTTTCTTT.

The chain combines TRBV6-1 with TRBJ1-4, with 8 bases aligning to TRBD1. Germline loops: CDR1 MNHNS, CDR2 SASEGT. CDR3 length: 14 amino acids. Unmatched junction bases numbered 9, after V lost 8 bases and J lost 7 bases. The CDR3 loop reads CASLDRGIIEKLFF. In DNA, the CDR3 is TGTGCCAGCCTTGACAGGGGTATAATTGAAAAACTGTTTTTT.

This chain connects TRBV10-3 to TRBJ2-5, with D possibly matching TRBD2 (6 bases). Trimming stripped 6 bases from V and 4 bases from J, with 12 bases between. Germline V CDR1 and CDR2: ENHRY, SYGVKD. CDR3 length: 13 residues. CDR3 sequence: CAIRAGSLETQYF. The CDR3, as DNA: TGTGCCATCAGAGCCGGGAGCCTAGAGACCCAGTACTTC.

V gene TRBV5-4 combines with J gene TRBJ2-3; TRBD2 aligns across 7 bases. Germline lookup yields CDR1 SGHNT and CDR2 YYREEE (reference sequence). With 4 bases clipped from V and 6 bases from J, the junction kept 11 bases outside the gene matches. The CDR3 loop spans 15 amino acids. CDR3 sequence reads: CASSDRRESVDTQYF. The CDR3 DNA is TGTGCCAGCAGCGACCGGCGGGAGAGTGTCGATACGCAGTATTTT.

On this clone itself: The sample contains more than one DNA sequence encoding this CDR3. The chain employs TRBV10-3 and TRBJ1-4; a possible D gene is TRBD1 (5 bases). In germline, CDR1 is ENHRY, CDR2 SYGVKD. V was trimmed by 4 bases and J by 0 bases, leaving 9 bases between them. CDR3 length: 15 amino acids. CDR3: CAISGDPSTNEKLFF. The CDR3 nucleotides are TGTGCCATCAGTGGGGACCCTTCAACTAATGAAAAACTGTTTTTT.

The chain joins TRBV9 to TRBJ1-2; D is unclear. Germline-derived CDR1 and CDR2 are SGDLS and YYNGEE. The CDR3 runs 13 residues. Trimming removed 4 bases at V and 7 bases at J, with 14 bases between. The CDR3 bases are TGTGCCAGCAGCCACCTCGGAGACGGTGGCTACACCTTC. It yields the protein CASSHLGDGGYTF.